The clone carrying this TCR beta chain rates as medium-sized. Its antigen is unidentified. Amplification of TCR beta CDR3 was performed by multiplex PCR with 32 V and 13 J primers. TCRdb re-called the multiplex PCR reads through MiXCR, storing one row per CDR3 protein. This sample has about 3,600 distinct CDR3 sequences, with 25% to 30% found just once. From germline, CDR1 is SNHLY and CDR2 FYNNEI. Trimming cost V 3 bases and J 2 bases; bases outside gene matches: 6. The CDR3 consists of 16 residues. This record belongs to a study of immune heterogeneity within non-small cell lung tumors. Study-level findings and limits: Local T-cell clonality tracked local tumor mutational burden; the correlation was moderate but significant (R 0.3 to 0.35). Clonotypes of T-cell receptor beta found at high frequency were largely distinct between individual patients.

Bulk tumor genomic DNA, approximately 560 ng per sample, was used as template. Biopsies, several per primary tumor and spaced far apart, were collected during surgery. Patients went through curative surgery, and their non-small cell lung cancer was untreated and newly diagnosed. All donors had received a new diagnosis of non-small cell lung cancer and were undergoing surgery with curative intent. The receptor was derived from a man aged 55-75 years with non-small cell lung cancer. The rearrangement uses TRBV2 and TRBJ2-3; 9 nucleotides line up with TRBD2. Sequenced: lung tumor tissue. The CDR3 reads CASSDRLAESTDTQYF. CDR3 coding DNA: TGTGCCAGCAGTGATAGACTAGCGGAGTCCACAGATACGCAGTATTTT. Complete variable domain (other parts from reference TRBV2 and TRBJ2-3): EPEVTQTPSHQVTQMGQEVILRCVPISNHLYFYWYRQILGQKVEFLVSFYNNEISEKSEIFDDQFSVERPDGSNFTLKIRSTKLEDSAMYFCASSDRLAESTDTQYFGPGTRLTVL.